This TCR beta chain was retrieved from a study of beta chain features in type 1 diabetes. Findings and caveats of the study: VDJ junctions sequenced from type 1 diabetes patients showed fewer insertions and more deletions.

On this clone: Its antigen is currently unknown.

What was sequenced were expressed TCRB transcripts, since all of the isolated RNA had been reverse transcribed. Assay used: immunoSEQ multiplex PCR; TCRdb lists only in-frame clones, some missing. The sample yields about 340,000 clones, 6.5% to 10% seen once. The V and J ends lost 4 bases and 0 bases respectively, with 9 bases between them. The CDR3 spans 14 residues. The germline CDR1 and CDR2 sequences are SGHRS and YFSETQ. The source is a woman younger than 35 in good health. The chain uses TRBV5-1 and TRBJ2-3, with D unresolved. The sample taken for sequencing was central memory CD4+ T cells from blood. In DNA form, the CDR3 reads TGCGCCAGCAGCGATGCGAGGAGCACAGATACGCAGTATTTT. Amino acid sequence: CASSDARSTDTQYF.